Below, 23 T cell receptor beta chains from the same sample are listed, as sequenced in a study of shared clonotypes between healthy human individuals. Repertoires were generated with immunoSEQ multiplex PCR, while TCRdb's copy carries only in-frame clones and drops some. The data hold 800,000 to 1,200,000 clones, with approximately 80% observed a single time. Sequenced: memory CD4+ T cells from PBMCs. Subset given: CD45RA-negative fraction. These receptors all stem from a man in his late teens or twenties in good health. Some clones in this sample may be carry-over from other donors' samples.

The chain recombines TRBV5-4 with TRBJ1-4, with unresolved D. Germline values: CDR1 SGHNT, CDR2 YYREEE (reference sequence). The CDR3 length is 14 residues. V gave up 1 base and J gave up 2 bases, with 6 bases separating them. The CDR3 sequence: CASSLSGTNEKLFF. Written as DNA, the CDR3 is TGTGCCAGCAGCTTGAGCGGGACTAATGAAAAACTGTTTTTT.

The J gene is TRBJ1-1, the V gene TRBV30, with D possibly matching TRBD1 (6 bases). CDR3 size: 12 residues. Germline assignment: CDR1 GTSNPN and CDR2 SVGIG (reference sequence). Trimming took 3 bases from V and 6 from J, leaving 11 bases between them. The CDR3 spells CAWSLDSPEAFF. In DNA, the CDR3 is TGTGCCTGGAGCCTGGACAGCCCTGAAGCTTTCTTT.

This clone occurred a few times. The chain is built from TRBV5-1 and TRBJ2-7; D call uncertain. The germline V gene has CDR1 SGHRS and CDR2 YFSETQ. V was shortened by 2 bases and J by 2 bases, with 8 bases between the two germline ends. This CDR3 is built from 13 residues. CDR3 sequence: CASSFDLTYEQYF. The CDR3 DNA follows: TGCGCCAGCAGCTTCGACCTCACCTACGAGCAGTACTTC.

The rearrangement joins TRBV30 to TRBJ2-1, with D perhaps TRBD2 (6 bases). The CDR3 is made up of 13 amino acids. Germline values: CDR1 GTSNPN, CDR2 SVGIG (reference sequence). Trimming shortened V by 6 bases and J by 0 bases, and 9 bases separated the two germline ends. CDR3 nucleotide sequence: TGTGCCTGTCGGGGGAGCTCCTACAATGAGCAGTTCTTC. This codes for CACRGSSYNEQFF.

Worth noting for this clone: Its ends do not fully match the called genes, so a read error is possible. DNA of the CDR3: TGCGCCAGCAGCTCCGGGACAGGGGATGTTTTT. Encoded protein: CASSSGTGDVF. The genes are TRBV5-1 and TRBJ1-5; 10 bases are a match to TRBD1. Germline V gene lookup returns CDR1 SGHRS and CDR2 YFSETQ. This CDR3 is 11 amino acids long.

This chain links TRBV4-3 with TRBJ2-3, with 8 nucleotides matching TRBD2. The CDR3 covers 18 residues. Germline V gene sequence: CDR1 LGHNA, CDR2 YSLEER. V was clipped by 0 bases and J by 2 bases; unmatched bases: 10. The chain's CDR3 is CASSQEGGAGGNTDTQYF. CDR3 sequence (DNA): TGCGCCAGCAGCCAAGAGGGTGGGGCGGGAGGTAACACAGATACGCAGTATTTT.

With regard to this clone: An end of the junction differs from the germline gene, which may be a read error. The J gene is TRBJ2-2, the V gene TRBV6-5; D could derive from TRBD1 or TRBD2 (6 bases each). Per the germline V gene, CDR1 is MNHEY and CDR2 is SVGAGI. The CDR3 runs to 11 residues. Written as DNA, the CDR3 is TGTGCCAGCACGTCTGAGGGGGGGCTGTTTTTT. Amino acid sequence: CASTSEGGLFF.

Of note for this clone: The same CDR3 also results from other DNA sequences found in this sample. The chain recombines TRBV5-6 with TRBJ2-7; 7 bases agree with TRBD2. CDR3 length equals 14 residues. The V gene end was trimmed by 0 bases and the J gene end by 4 bases; junction bases not matched to a gene: 4. Germline CDR1 and CDR2: SGHDT and YYEEEE. The CDR3 DNA reads as TGTGCCAGCAGCTTGGGCGGGAGCGGTTACGAGCAGTACTTC. As protein: CASSLGGSGYEQYF.

The chain recombines TRBV6-6 with TRBJ1-4, with a weak D call TRBD1 (6 bases). CDR1 and CDR2 from the germline V gene are MNHNY and SVGAGI (reference sequence). This CDR3 region has 12 residues. Trimming stripped 8 bases from V and 6 bases from J, with 10 bases between. The CDR3 reads CASGRQDEKLFF. For the CDR3, the DNA is TGTGCCAGCGGAAGACAGGATGAAAAACTGTTTTTT.

The rearrangement links TRBV10-3 to TRBJ2-2; no definite D call. CDR3 size: 14 residues. Germline assignment: CDR1 ENHRY and CDR2 SYGVKD. V lost 8 bases to trimming and J lost 4 bases, with 14 bases between them. The CDR3 DNA reads as TGTGCCATCGGGGAAGGGCGTGGCACCGGGGAGCTGTTTTTT. Translated: CAIGEGRGTGELFF.

This clone was found once. J is TRBJ1-4 and V is TRBV7-9; 10 bases map to TRBD1. V trimming: 3 bases; J trimming: 7 bases; junction bases outside the gene matches: 2. The CDR3 covers 14 residues. CDR1 SEHNR and CDR2 FQNEAQ come from the germline V gene (reference sequence). The DNA for the CDR3 is TGTGCCAGCAGCTTGGGACAGGGGTTTGAAAAACTGTTTTTT. It codes for CASSLGQGFEKLFF.

The rearrangement links TRBV2 to TRBJ1-5; 7 nucleotides match TRBD1. V was pared by 8 bases and J by 0 bases, with 4 bases of the junction left unmatched. The CDR3 has 14 residues. Germline CDR1 and CDR2: SNHLY and FYNNEI. DNA for the CDR3: TGTGCCAGCCTCAGGGGGAGTAGCAATCAGCCCCAGCATTTT. It encodes CASLRGSSNQPQHF.

For this clone: A read error may produce the germline difference seen at one junction end. The same CDR3 arises from other DNA sequences in this sample as well. The chain carries TRBV5-1 and TRBJ1-1, with no clear D. Germline lookup yields CDR1 SGHRS and CDR2 YFSETQ. The CDR3 has 14 amino acids. In nucleotides, the CDR3 is TGCGCCAGCAGCTTGGGGGCCACCCACACTGAAGCCTTCTTT. Residues: CASSLGATHTEAFF.

The chain is built from TRBV5-1 and TRBJ1-4; maybe TRBD1 (6 bases). Germline CDR1 and CDR2: SGHRS and YFSETQ. With 2 bases removed from V and 12 bases from J, the gap between germline ends came to 14 bases. The CDR3 runs 13 residues. This CDR3 is CASSFNRDSQLFF. DNA of the CDR3: TGCGCCAGCAGCTTCAACAGGGATTCGCAACTGTTTTTT.

The rearrangement joins TRBV14 to TRBJ1-1; unclear D gene. The V gene lost 4 bases and the J gene lost 11 bases, with 14 bases spanning the gap. Germline V gene data show CDR1 as SGHDN and CDR2 as FVKESK. The CDR3 runs 12 residues. For the CDR3, the DNA is TGTGCCAGCAGCCCCACGGGCGTTACGGCTTTCTTT. It encodes CASSPTGVTAFF.

A note on this clone: The same CDR3 also results from other DNA sequences found in this sample. This chain connects TRBV5-1 to TRBJ2-7, with D perhaps matching TRBD1 (6 bases). The CDR3 contains 15 residues. The germline V gene encodes CDR1 SGHRS and CDR2 YFSETQ. V was cut by 2 bases and J by 1 base, with 13 bases left in between. The CDR3 DNA reads TGCGCCAGCAGCTTTACAGGGAGTAAGTCCTACGAGCAGTACTTC. This codes for CASSFTGSKSYEQYF.

This chain links TRBV6-1 with TRBJ1-2; 10 nucleotides line up with TRBD1. The CDR3 length is 17 residues. J gave up 5 bases and V 3 bases, and 12 bases lay outside the gene matches. The germline V gene has CDR1 MNHNS and CDR2 SASEGT. CDR3 nucleotide sequence: TGTGCCAGCAGTGATCTCCGGACAGGGGGTTTGGGTTATGGCTACACCTTC. It yields the protein CASSDLRTGGLGYGYTF.

This rearrangement joins TRBV6-5 to TRBJ2-5; the match to TRBD1 covers 7 bases. Germline V gene lookup returns CDR1 MNHEY and CDR2 SVGAGI. This CDR3 comprises 14 residues. The trim removed 3 bases at V and 1 base at J, leaving 2 bases unmatched. CDR3: CASSYWDSQETQYF. For the CDR3, the DNA is TGTGCCAGCAGTTATTGGGACAGCCAAGAGACCCAGTACTTC.

This sequence joins TRBV9 and TRBJ2-3; TRBD1 or TRBD2 may be the D gene (6 bases each). Trimming took off 7 bases at V and 3 bases at J, with 18 bases between the two ends. CDR1 is SGDLS, CDR2 YYNGEE, per germline. This CDR3 has 15 amino acids. The CDR3 region has the DNA TGTGCCAGCTCCGGCTTAGGGGGAGGAACAGATACGCAGTATTTT. The encoded protein is CASSGLGGGTDTQYF.

A remark on this clone: The same CDR3 arises from other DNA sequences in this sample as well. The chain uses TRBV7-3 and TRBJ1-1; D is possibly TRBD1 (5 bases). CDR3 length equals 14 residues. The germline V and J ends were trimmed by 2 bases and 5 bases, with 12 bases remaining between them. Germline CDR1 SGHTA, CDR2 FQGTGA. The CDR3 loop reads CASSLQGEGTEAFF. The DNA of the CDR3 is TGTGCCAGCAGCTTACAGGGAGAGGGGACTGAAGCTTTCTTT.

There are a few counts of this clone. The chain links TRBV11-1 to TRBJ1-4; D remains ambiguous. This CDR3 region has 15 residues. Germline assignment: CDR1 SGHAT and CDR2 FQDESV (reference sequence). V lost 5 bases and J 5 bases, leaving 15 bases between the germline ends. The CDR3 is CASSPIPGRNEKLFF. DNA for the CDR3: TGTGCCAGCAGCCCCATCCCGGGGAGGAATGAAAAACTGTTTTTT.

This clone has just a few counts. The chain combines TRBV28 with TRBJ2-7; no definite D call. Trimming stripped 6 bases from V and 7 bases from J, with 19 bases between. The CDR3 has 14 amino acids. CDR1 and CDR2 (germline): MDHEN, SYDVKM. The CDR3 coding sequence is TGTGCCAGCAGGCGCCACTCGGCCCCTTGGGAGCAGTACTTC. Protein sequence: CASRRHSAPWEQYF. The full variable domain, its missing parts supplied by reference TRBV28 and TRBJ2-7, is DVKVTQSSRYLVKRTGEKVFLECVQDMDHENMFWYRQDPGLGLRLIYFSYDVKMKEKGDIPEGYSVSREKKERFSLILESASTNQTSMYLCASRRHSAPWEQYFGPGTRLTVT.

The chain recombines TRBV6-1 with TRBJ2-7, with a tentative D call TRBD1 (6 bases). Trimming cost V 5 bases and J 2 bases, with 13 bases left between them. CDR1 is MNHNS and CDR2 is SASEGT in the germline V gene. This CDR3 is 14 amino acids long. CDR3 sequence: CASSPQGSTYEQYF. CDR3 sequence (DNA): TGTGCCAGCAGTCCCCAGGGGTCCACCTACGAGCAGTACTTC.